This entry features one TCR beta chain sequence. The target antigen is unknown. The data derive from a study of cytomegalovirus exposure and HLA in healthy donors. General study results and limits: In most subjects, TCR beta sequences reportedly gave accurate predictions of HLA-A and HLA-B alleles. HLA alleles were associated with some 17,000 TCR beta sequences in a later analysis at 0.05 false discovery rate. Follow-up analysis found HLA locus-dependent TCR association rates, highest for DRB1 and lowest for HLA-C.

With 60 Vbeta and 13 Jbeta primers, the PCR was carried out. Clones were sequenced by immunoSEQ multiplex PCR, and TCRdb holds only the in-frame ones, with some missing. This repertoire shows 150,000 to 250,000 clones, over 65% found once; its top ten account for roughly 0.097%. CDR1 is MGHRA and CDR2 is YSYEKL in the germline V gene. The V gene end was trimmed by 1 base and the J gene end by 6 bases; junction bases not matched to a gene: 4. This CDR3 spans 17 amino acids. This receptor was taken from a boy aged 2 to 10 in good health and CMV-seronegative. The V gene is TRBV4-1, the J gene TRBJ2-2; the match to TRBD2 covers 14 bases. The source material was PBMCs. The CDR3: CASSQGGTSGGAGELFF. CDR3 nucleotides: TGCGCCAGCAGCCAAGGGGGGACTAGCGGGGGAGCCGGGGAGCTGTTTTTT.